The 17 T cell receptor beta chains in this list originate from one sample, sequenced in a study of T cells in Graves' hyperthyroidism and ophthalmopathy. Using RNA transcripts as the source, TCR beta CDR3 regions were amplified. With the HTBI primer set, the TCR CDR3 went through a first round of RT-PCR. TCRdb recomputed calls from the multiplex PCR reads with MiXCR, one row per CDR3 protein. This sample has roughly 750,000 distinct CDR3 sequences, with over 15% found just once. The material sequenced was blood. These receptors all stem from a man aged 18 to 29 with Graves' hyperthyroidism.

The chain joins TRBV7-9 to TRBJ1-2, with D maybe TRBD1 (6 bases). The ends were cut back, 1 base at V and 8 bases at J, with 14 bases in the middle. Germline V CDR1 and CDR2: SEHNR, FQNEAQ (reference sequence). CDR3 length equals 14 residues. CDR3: CASSLGTDYVGYTF. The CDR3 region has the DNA TGTGCCAGCAGCTTAGGGACAGACTATGTCGGCTACACCTTC.

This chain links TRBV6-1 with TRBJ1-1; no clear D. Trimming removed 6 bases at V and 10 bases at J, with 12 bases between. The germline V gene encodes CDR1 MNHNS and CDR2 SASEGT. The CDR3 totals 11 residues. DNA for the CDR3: TGTGCCAGCAGGGTGGACGTCCTAGCTTTCTTT. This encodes CASRVDVLAFF.

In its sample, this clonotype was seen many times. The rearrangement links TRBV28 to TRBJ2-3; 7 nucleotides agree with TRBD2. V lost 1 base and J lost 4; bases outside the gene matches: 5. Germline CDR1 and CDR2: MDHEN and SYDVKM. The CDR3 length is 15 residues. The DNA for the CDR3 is TGTGCCAGCAGTTTATTAGGCGGGAGACCAGATACGCAGTATTTT. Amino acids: CASSLLGGRPDTQYF. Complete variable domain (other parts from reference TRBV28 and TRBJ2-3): DVKVTQSSRYLVKRTGEKVFLECVQDMDHENMFWYRQDPGLGLRLIYFSYDVKMKEKGDIPEGYSVSREKKERFSLILESASTNQTSMYLCASSLLGGRPDTQYFGPGTRLTVL.

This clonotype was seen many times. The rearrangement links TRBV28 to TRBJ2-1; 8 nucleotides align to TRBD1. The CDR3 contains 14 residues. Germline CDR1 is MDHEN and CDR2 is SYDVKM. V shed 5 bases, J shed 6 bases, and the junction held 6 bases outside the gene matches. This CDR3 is CASSPGQAPNEQFF. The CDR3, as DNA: TGTGCCAGCAGTCCGGGACAGGCACCCAATGAGCAGTTCTTC.

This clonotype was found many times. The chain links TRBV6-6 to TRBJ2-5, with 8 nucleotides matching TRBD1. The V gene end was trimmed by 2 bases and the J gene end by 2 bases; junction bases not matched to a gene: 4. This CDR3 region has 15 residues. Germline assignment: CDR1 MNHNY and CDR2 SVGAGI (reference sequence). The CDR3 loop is CASSYGRGQQETQYF. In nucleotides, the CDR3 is TGTGCCAGCAGTTACGGCAGGGGGCAGCAAGAGACCCAGTACTTC.

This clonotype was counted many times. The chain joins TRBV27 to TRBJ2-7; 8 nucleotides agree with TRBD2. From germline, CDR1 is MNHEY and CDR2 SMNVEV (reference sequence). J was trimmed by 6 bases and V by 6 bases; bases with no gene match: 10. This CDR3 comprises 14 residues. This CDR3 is CASSRSGVVGEQYF. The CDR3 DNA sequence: TGTGCCAGCAGCCGTAGCGGGGTAGTGGGCGAGCAGTACTTC.

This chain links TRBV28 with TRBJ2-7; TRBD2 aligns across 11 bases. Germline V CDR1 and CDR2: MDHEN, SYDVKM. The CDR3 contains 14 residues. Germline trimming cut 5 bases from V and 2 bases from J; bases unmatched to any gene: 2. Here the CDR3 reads CASSTSGSPYEQYF. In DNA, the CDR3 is TGTGCCAGCAGTACTAGCGGGAGCCCCTACGAGCAGTACTTC. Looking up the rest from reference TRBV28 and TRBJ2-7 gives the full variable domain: DVKVTQSSRYLVKRTGEKVFLECVQDMDHENMFWYRQDPGLGLRLIYFSYDVKMKEKGDIPEGYSVSREKKERFSLILESASTNQTSMYLCASSTSGSPYEQYFGPGTRLTVT.

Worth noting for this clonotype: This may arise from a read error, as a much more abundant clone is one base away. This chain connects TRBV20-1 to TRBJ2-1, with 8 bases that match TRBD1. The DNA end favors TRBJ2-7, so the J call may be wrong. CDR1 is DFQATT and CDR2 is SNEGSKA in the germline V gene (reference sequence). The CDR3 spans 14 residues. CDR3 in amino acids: CSAHDRGSYNEQYF. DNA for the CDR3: TGCAGTGCCCATGACAGGGGATCCTACAATGAGCAGTACTTC.

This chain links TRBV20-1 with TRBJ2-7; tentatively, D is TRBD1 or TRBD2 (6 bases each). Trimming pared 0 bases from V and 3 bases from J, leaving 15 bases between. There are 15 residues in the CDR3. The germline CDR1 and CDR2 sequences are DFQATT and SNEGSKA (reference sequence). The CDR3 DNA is TGCAGTGCTAGAGATGGGGGGCGACTAGGCTACGAGCAGTACTTC. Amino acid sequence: CSARDGGRLGYEQYF.

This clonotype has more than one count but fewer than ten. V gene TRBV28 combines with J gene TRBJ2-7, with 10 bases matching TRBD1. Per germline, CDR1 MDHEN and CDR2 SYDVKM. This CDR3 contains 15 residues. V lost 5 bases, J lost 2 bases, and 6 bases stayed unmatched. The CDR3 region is CASSRGQGGTYEQYF. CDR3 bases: TGTGCCAGCAGTCGAGGACAGGGGGGGACCTACGAGCAGTACTTC.

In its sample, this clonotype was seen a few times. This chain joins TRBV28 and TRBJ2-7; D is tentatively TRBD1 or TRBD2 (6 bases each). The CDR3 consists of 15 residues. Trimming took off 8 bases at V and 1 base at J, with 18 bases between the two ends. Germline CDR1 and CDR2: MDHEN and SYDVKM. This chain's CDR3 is CASLQEGVGSYEQYF. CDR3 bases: TGTGCCAGCCTCCAGGAGGGGGTGGGTTCCTACGAGCAGTACTTC. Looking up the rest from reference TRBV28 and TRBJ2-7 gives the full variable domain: DVKVTQSSRYLVKRTGEKVFLECVQDMDHENMFWYRQDPGLGLRLIYFSYDVKMKEKGDIPEGYSVSREKKERFSLILESASTNQTSMYLCASLQEGVGSYEQYFGPGTRLTVT.

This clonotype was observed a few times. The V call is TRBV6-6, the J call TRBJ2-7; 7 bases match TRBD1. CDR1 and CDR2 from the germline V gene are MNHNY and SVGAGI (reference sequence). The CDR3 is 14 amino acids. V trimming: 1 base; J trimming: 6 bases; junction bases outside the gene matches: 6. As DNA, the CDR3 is TGTGCCAGCAGTTACTTCGCAGGGGGTCGCGAGCAGTACTTC. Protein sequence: CASSYFAGGREQYF.

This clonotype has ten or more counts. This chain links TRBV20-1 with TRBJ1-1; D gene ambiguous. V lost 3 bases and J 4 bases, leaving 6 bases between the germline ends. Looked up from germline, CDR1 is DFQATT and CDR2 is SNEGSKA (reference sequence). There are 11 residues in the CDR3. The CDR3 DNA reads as TGCAGTGCTAGGTTTGGCACTGAAGCTTTCTTT. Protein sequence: CSARFGTEAFF.

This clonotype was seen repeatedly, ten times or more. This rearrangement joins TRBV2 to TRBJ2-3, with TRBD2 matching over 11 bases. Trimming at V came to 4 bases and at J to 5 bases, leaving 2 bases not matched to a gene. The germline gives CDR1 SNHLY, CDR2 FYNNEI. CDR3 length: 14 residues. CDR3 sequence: CASSATSGGDTQYF. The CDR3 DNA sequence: TGTGCCAGCAGTGCTACTAGCGGGGGAGATACGCAGTATTTT. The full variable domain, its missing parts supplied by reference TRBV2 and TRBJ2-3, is EPEVTQTPSHQVTQMGQEVILRCVPISNHLYFYWYRQILGQKVEFLVSFYNNEISEKSEIFDDQFSVERPDGSNFTLKIRSTKLEDSAMYFCASSATSGGDTQYFGPGTRLTVL.

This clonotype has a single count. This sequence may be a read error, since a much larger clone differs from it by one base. DNA for the CDR3: TGTGCCAGCAGTTACATGGCAGCAAACTACGAGCAGTACTTC. Protein product: CASSYMAANYEQYF. This chain links TRBV6-5 with TRBJ2-7, with D uncertain. Trimming shortened V by 2 bases and J by 3 bases, and 11 bases separated the two germline ends. The CDR3 runs to 14 residues. Germline CDR1 reads MNHEY; CDR2 reads SVGAGI.

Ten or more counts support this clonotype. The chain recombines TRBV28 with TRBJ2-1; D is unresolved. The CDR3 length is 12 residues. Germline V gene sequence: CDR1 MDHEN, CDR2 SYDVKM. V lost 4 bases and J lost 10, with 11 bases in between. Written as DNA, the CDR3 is TGTGCCAGCAGTTCAACGGTTCTAGAGCAGTTCTTC. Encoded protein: CASSSTVLEQFF. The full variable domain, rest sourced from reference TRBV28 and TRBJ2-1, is DVKVTQSSRYLVKRTGEKVFLECVQDMDHENMFWYRQDPGLGLRLIYFSYDVKMKEKGDIPEGYSVSREKKERFSLILESASTNQTSMYLCASSSTVLEQFFGPGTRLTVL.

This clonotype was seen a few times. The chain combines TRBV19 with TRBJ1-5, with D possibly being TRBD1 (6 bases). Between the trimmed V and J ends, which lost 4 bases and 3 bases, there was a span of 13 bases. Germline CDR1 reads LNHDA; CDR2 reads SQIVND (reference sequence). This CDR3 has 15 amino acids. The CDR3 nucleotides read TGTGCCAGTAGTACGGACAGACCCCACAATCAGCCCCAGCATTTT. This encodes CASSTDRPHNQPQHF. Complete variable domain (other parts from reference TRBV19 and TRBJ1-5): DGGITQSPKYLFRKEGQNVTLSCEQNLNHDAMYWYRQDPGQGLRLIYYSQIVNDFQKGDIAEGYSVSREKKESFPLTVTSAQKNPTAFYLCASSTDRPHNQPQHFGDGTRLSIL.